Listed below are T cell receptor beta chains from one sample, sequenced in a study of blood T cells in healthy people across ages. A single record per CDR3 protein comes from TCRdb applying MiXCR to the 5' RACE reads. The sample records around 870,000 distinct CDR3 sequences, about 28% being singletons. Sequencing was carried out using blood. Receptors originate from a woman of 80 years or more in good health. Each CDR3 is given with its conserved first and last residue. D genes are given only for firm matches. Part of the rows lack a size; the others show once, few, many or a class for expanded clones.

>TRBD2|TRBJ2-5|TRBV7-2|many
TGTGCCAGCAGCTCCCAGACTAGCGGTGCGAGGGAGACCCAGTACTTC
CASSSQTSGARETQYF
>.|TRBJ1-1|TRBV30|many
TGTGCCTGGAGTTCGACAGCGAACACTGAAGCTTTCTTT
CAWSSTANTEAFF
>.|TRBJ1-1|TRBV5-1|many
TGCGCCAGCAGCTTGGGGGGCAGGATGAACACTGAAGCTTTCTTT
CASSLGGRMNTEAFF
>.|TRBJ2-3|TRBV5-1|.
TGCGCCAGCAGCTTGGGGCGGCACCTCAGCACAGATACGCAGTATTTT
CASSLGRHLSTDTQYF
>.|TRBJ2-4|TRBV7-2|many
TGTGCCAGCAGCTCACAGGGGGGGGCAGCCAAAAACATTCAGTACTTC
CASSSQGGAAKNIQYF
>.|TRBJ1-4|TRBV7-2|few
TGTGCCAGCAGCTTAGCCGGGACTTTTAATGAAAAACTGTTTTTT
CASSLAGTFNEKLFF
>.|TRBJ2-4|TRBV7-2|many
TGTGCCAGCAGCTTAGCGGGGCCGGCTATCGCCAAAAACATTCAGTACTTC
CASSLAGPAIAKNIQYF
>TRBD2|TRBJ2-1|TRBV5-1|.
TGCGCCAGCAGCAGAGCGGGGGGAGAGACCCAGTTCTTC
CASSRAGGETQFF
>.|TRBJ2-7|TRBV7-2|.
TGTGCCAGCAGCTCGAGCAGGGTTACGGACGAGCAGTACTTC
CASSSSRVTDEQYF
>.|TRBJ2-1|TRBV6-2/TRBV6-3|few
TGTGCCGGCAGGGGACAAGCAACCTACAATGAGCAGTTCTTC
CAGRGQATYNEQFF
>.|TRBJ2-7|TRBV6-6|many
TGTGCCAGCAGACAGGGTAGCTCCTACGAGCAGTACTTC
CASRQGSSYEQYF
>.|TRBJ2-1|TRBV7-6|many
TGTGCCAGCAGCTTAGAACCGACTAGTCGGAATGAGCAGTTCTTC
CASSLEPTSRNEQFF
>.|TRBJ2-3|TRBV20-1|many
TGCAGTGCTCGAACCTGGACAAGCACAGATACGCAGTATTTT
CSARTWTSTDTQYF
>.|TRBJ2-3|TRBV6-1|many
TGTGCCAGCAGTGAAGAAGCATCACGTACGCAGTATTTT
CASSEEASRTQYF
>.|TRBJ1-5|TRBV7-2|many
TGTGCCAGCAGCTTTCAGGGATTAGACAATCAGCCCCAGCATTTT
CASSFQGLDNQPQHF
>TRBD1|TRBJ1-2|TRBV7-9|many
TGTGCCAGCAGCTCGCCCTCCGGGACAGGGGTAGGCTATGGCTACACCTTC
CASSSPSGTGVGYGYTF
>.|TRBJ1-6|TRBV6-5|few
TGTGCCAGCAGTTACGCGGAGAGCTCCTATAATTCACCCCTCCACTTT
CASSYAESSYNSPLHF
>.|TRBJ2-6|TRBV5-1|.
TGCGCCAGCTGCTCCTCAAACGTTCCACGCTCTGGGGCCAACGTCCTGACTTTC
CASCSSNVPRSGANVLTF
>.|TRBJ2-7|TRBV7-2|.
TGTGCCAGCAGCTTATCCCAGGGTTCGGAGCAGTACTTC
CASSLSQGSEQYF
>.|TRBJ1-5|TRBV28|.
TGTGCCAGCAGCCCATCGGCAGGTAGCAATCAGCCCCAGCATTTT
CASSPSAGSNQPQHF
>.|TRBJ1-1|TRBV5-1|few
TGCGCCAGCAGCCCGATTGTGGCAGGGATTATGAACACTGAAGCTTTCTTT
CASSPIVAGIMNTEAFF
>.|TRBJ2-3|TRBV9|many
TGTGCCAGCAGCGTACTAAGACCTACAGATACGCAGTATTTT
CASSVLRPTDTQYF
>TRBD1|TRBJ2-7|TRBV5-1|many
TGCGCCAGCAGCCCCCGGGACAGGTCGGGGGAGCAGTACTTC
CASSPRDRSGEQYF
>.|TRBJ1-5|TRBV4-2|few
TGTGCCAGCAGCCAAGATGTTATTGGCAATCAGCCCCAGCATTTT
CASSQDVIGNQPQHF
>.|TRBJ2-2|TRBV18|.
TGTGCCAGCTCACCAATAGAACCGACAGACGGCGGGGAGCTGTTTTTT
CASSPIEPTDGGELFF
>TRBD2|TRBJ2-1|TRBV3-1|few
TGTGCCAGCAGCCAAGATCTCGGGGGGGGCTCCTACAATGAGCAGTTCTTC
CASSQDLGGGSYNEQFF
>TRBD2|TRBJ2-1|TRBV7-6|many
TGTGCCAGCAGCTTAATAGCGGGGGCTAACAATGAGCAGTTCTTC
CASSLIAGANNEQFF
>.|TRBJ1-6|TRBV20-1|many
TGCAGTGCTAGCTCCTATAGCGATTCACCCCTCCACTTT
CSASSYSDSPLHF
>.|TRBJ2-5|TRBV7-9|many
TGTGCCAGCAGCCGAAGACAGTTGGAGACCCAGTACTTC
CASSRRQLETQYF
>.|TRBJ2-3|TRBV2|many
TGTGCCAGCCTAAACGGCAGAGGTGCAGATACGCAGTATTTT
CASLNGRGADTQYF
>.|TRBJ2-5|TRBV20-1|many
TGCAGTGCTAGAGGTTTGGGGATTGCTTTTAGTGAGACCCAGTACTTC
CSARGLGIAFSETQYF
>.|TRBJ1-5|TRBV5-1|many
TGCGCCAGCAGCCCAACGACTGGAGTAAATCAGCCCCAGCATTTT
CASSPTTGVNQPQHF
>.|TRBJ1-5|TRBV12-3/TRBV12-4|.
TGTGCCAGCAGTTTTTTAAACACCGCGGCTGGAGGTCAGCCCCAGCATTTT
CASSFLNTAAGGQPQHF
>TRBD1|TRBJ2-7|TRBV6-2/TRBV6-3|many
TGTGCCAGCAGTCGAACAGGGGGACGGGGCTACGAGCAGTACTTC
CASSRTGGRGYEQYF
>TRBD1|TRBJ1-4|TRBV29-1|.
TGCAGCGTCGCCGGGACAGGGGATGAAAAACTGTTTTTT
CSVAGTGDEKLFF
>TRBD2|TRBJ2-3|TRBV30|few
TGTGCCTGGACCGTTAGCGGGGGGGCTAGAGATACGCAGTATTTT
CAWTVSGGARDTQYF